These T cell receptor beta chains were read from a single sample in a study of blood T cell repertoires in COVID-19. The assay was immunoSEQ multiplex PCR, and TCRdb's table has in-frame clones only and misses some. The sample holds roughly 230,000 clones, around four fifths seen once. Sequenced material: peripheral blood. All receptors derive from a woman aged 80 or over with COVID-19, enrolled during active disease. The CDR3 runs from the conserved cysteine through the conserved F or W. A D gene is named only where the DNA matches it firmly. Clone size is shown for a subset of rows, as once, few, many or a class of expanded clone.

v_call: TRBV9
clone_size: once
d_call: TRBD1
j_call: TRBJ1-4
cdr3_aa: CASSDPLMRQGEVTNEKLFF
cdr3_nt: TGTGCCAGCAGCGACCCCTTAATGAGACAGGGGGAGGTAACTAATGAAAAACTGTTTTTT

v_call: TRBV5-4
clone_size: NA
d_call: NA
j_call: TRBJ1-1
cdr3_aa: CASSFPGQAEAFF
cdr3_nt: TGTGCCAGCAGCTTCCCGGGACAAGCTGAAGCTTTCTTT

v_call: TRBV2
clone_size: few
d_call: NA
j_call: TRBJ1-3
cdr3_aa: CASSAFSGNTIYF
cdr3_nt: TGTGCCAGCAGTGCCTTTTCTGGAAACACCATATATTTT

v_call: TRBV5-1
clone_size: NA
d_call: NA
j_call: TRBJ2-5
cdr3_aa: CASSLKLAGETQYF
cdr3_nt: TGCGCCAGCAGCTTGAAACTAGCTGGTGAGACCCAGTACTTC

v_call: TRBV6-5
clone_size: NA
d_call: TRBD2
j_call: TRBJ2-1
cdr3_aa: CASRAGRGGNNEQFF
cdr3_nt: TGTGCCAGCAGGGCCGGCCGGGGGGGTAACAATGAGCAGTTCTTC

v_call: TRBV14
clone_size: NA
d_call: TRBD1
j_call: TRBJ1-6
cdr3_aa: CASRQAGTGTYNSPLHF
cdr3_nt: TGTGCCAGCAGACAAGCCGGGACAGGGACCTATAATTCACCCCTCCACTTT

v_call: TRBV5-1
clone_size: NA
d_call: TRBD1
j_call: TRBJ1-1
cdr3_aa: CASRGDRVMNTEAFF
cdr3_nt: TGCGCCAGCAGGGGAGACAGGGTCATGAACACTGAAGCTTTCTTT

v_call: TRBV6-4
clone_size: NA
d_call: NA
j_call: TRBJ2-3
cdr3_aa: CASSVNLQGTDTQYF
cdr3_nt: TGTGCCAGCAGTGTTAACCTACAGGGCACAGATACGCAGTATTTT

v_call: TRBV5-4
clone_size: NA
d_call: TRBD2
j_call: TRBJ2-3
cdr3_aa: CASSSPAGGTDTQYF
cdr3_nt: TGTGCCAGCAGCTCTCCAGCGGGGGGCACAGATACGCAGTATTTT

v_call: TRBV19
clone_size: few
d_call: NA
j_call: TRBJ1-5
cdr3_aa: CASSTDSRGLLNQPQHF
cdr3_nt: TGTGCCAGTAGTACCGACTCCCGGGGACTTCTCAATCAGCCCCAGCATTTT

v_call: TRBV5-8
clone_size: NA
d_call: TRBD1
j_call: TRBJ2-3
cdr3_aa: CASSSPGTATYTDTQYF
cdr3_nt: TGTGCCAGCAGCTCACCCGGGACAGCGACCTACACAGATACGCAGTATTTT

v_call: TRBV6-5
clone_size: once
d_call: TRBD2
j_call: TRBJ2-7
cdr3_aa: CASSYQRGSSYEQYF
cdr3_nt: TGTGCCAGCAGTTACCAGCGGGGAAGCTCCTACGAGCAGTACTTC

v_call: TRBV7-3
clone_size: NA
d_call: NA
j_call: TRBJ1-3
cdr3_aa: CASSLSPFGSGNTIYF
cdr3_nt: TGTGCCAGCAGCTTATCCCCTTTCGGTAGTGGAAACACCATATATTTT

v_call: TRBV6-2/TRBV6-3
clone_size: once
d_call: TRBD2
j_call: TRBJ2-3
cdr3_aa: CASSFLTSGGTNTDTQYF
cdr3_nt: TGTGCCAGCAGTTTCCTGACTAGCGGGGGGACCAACACAGATACGCAGTATTTT

v_call: TRBV12-3/TRBV12-4
clone_size: NA
d_call: NA
j_call: TRBJ1-1
cdr3_aa: CASSFEVNTEAFF
cdr3_nt: TGTGCCAGCAGTTTTGAGGTGAACACTGAAGCTTTCTTT

v_call: TRBV9
clone_size: once
d_call: TRBD1
j_call: TRBJ2-2
cdr3_aa: CASSSRQGANTGELFF
cdr3_nt: TGTGCCAGCAGCTCACGACAGGGGGCGAACACCGGGGAGCTGTTTTTT

v_call: TRBV4-1
clone_size: NA
d_call: NA
j_call: TRBJ1-4
cdr3_aa: CASSPSQGLGEKLFF
cdr3_nt: TGTGCCAGCAGCCCTAGTCAGGGGTTAGGTGAAAAACTGTTTTTT